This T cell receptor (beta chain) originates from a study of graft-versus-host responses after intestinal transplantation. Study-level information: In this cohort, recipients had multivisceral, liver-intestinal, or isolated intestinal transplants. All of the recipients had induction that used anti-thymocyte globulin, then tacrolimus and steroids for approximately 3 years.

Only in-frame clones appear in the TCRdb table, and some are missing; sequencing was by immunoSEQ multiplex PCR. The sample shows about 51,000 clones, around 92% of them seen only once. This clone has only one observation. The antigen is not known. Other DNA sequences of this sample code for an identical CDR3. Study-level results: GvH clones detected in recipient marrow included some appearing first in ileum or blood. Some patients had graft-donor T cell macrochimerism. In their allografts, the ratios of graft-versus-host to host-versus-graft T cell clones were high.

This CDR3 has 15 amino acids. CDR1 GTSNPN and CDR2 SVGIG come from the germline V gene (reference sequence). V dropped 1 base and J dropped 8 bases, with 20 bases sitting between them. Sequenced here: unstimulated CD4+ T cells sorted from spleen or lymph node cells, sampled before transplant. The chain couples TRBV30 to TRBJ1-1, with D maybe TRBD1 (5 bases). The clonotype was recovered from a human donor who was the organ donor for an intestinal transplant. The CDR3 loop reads CAWSGKGRWSSEAFF. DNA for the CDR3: TGTGCCTGGAGTGGAAAGGGGAGGTGGTCTTCGGAAGCTTTCTTT.